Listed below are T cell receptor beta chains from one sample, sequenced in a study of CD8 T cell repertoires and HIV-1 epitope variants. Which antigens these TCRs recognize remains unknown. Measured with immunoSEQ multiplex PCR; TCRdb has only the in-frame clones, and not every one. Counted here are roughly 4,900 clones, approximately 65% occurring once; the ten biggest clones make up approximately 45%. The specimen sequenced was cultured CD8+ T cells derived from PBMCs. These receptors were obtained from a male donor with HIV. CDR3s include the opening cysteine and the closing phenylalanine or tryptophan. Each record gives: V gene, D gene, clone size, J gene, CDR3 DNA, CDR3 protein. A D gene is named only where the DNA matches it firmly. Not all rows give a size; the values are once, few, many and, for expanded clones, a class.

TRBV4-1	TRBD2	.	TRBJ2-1	TGCGCCAGCAGCCAAGAAGGCGGGGGGGCCTACAATGAGCAGTTCTTC	CASSQEGGGAYNEQFF
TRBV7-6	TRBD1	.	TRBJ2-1	TGTGCCAGCACCTACGGGGACAGCAATGAGCAGTTCTTC	CASTYGDSNEQFF
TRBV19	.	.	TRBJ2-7	TGTGCCAGTAGTATAGGACACCTAACCTACGAGCAGTACTTC	CASSIGHLTYEQYF
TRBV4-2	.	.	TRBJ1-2	TGTGCCAGCAGCCCTTGGCCGGTAGAATTGGACTATGGCTACACCTTC	CASSPWPVELDYGYTF
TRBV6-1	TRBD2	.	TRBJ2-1	TGTGCCAGCAGTGTTGGGACTAGCGGGACCTACAATGAGCAGTTCTTC	CASSVGTSGTYNEQFF
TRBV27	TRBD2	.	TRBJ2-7	TGTGCCAGCAGTCCGAAGGTGGGGACTAGCGGGCTTTACGAGCAGTACTTC	CASSPKVGTSGLYEQYF
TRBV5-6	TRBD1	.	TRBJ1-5	TGTGCCAGCAGCTGGACCGGGACAGGCGATCAGCCCCAGCATTTT	CASSWTGTGDQPQHF
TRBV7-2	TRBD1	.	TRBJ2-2	TGTGCCAGCAGCTTAGTGGGACAGGGTCAGCTGTTTTTT	CASSLVGQGQLFF
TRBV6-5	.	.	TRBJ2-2	TGTGCCAGCAGTTACGCCTTTAGCGGGGAGCTGTTTTTT	CASSYAFSGELFF
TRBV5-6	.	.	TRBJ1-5	TGTGCCAGCAGCTTGGCCGAGGCCCGACAGCCCCAGCATTTT	CASSLAEARQPQHF
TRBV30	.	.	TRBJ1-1	TGTGCCTGGAGTGTACAAGACTTCCACTCATTGAACACTGAAGCTTTCTTT	CAWSVQDFHSLNTEAFF
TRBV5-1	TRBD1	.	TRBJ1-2	TGCGCCAGCAGCTTCTCGGGACAGGGCGGCCGGGGCTACACCTTC	CASSFSGQGGRGYTF
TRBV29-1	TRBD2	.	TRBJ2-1	TGCAGCGTTCGTCAACTAGCGGGAGTGGGCAATGAGCAGTTCTTC	CSVRQLAGVGNEQFF
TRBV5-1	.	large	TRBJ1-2	TGCGCCAGCAGCTCGCAGGAGACTAACTATGGCTACACCTTC	CASSSQETNYGYTF
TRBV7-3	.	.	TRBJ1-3	TGTGCCAGCAGCTTAATACCCGGGGCTGGAAACACCATATATTTT	CASSLIPGAGNTIYF
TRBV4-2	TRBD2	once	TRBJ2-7	TGTGCCAGCAGCCAAGAAGTCTGGGCTAGCGGGGACTACGAGCAGTACTTC	CASSQEVWASGDYEQYF
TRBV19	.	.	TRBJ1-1	TGTGCCAGTAGTCCCACCGGGGGTGGTAGCACTGAAGCTTTCTTT	CASSPTGGGSTEAFF
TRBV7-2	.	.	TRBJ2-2	TGTGCCAGCAGCTTCCCAAGACCAAGAGGGCCCGGGGAGCTGTTTTTT	CASSFPRPRGPGELFF
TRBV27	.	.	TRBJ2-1	TGTGCCAGCAGTCTATACAGGGGGGGGAATGAGCAGTTCTTC	CASSLYRGGNEQFF
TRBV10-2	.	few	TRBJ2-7	TGCGCCAGCAGTGACTGGGGCAGGACGTACGAGCAGTACTTC	CASSDWGRTYEQYF
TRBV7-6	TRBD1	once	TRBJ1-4	TGTGCCAGCAGCGGCGGACAGGGGATCGATGAAAAACTGTTTTTT	CASSGGQGIDEKLFF
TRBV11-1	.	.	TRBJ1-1	TGTGCCAGCAGCTTAGCGCAGTTCCGCGACACTGAAGCTTTCTTT	CASSLAQFRDTEAFF
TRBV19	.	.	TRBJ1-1	TGTGCCAGTAGTATAGGAGGATGGAACACTGAAGCTTTCTTT	CASSIGGWNTEAFF
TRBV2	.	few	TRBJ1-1	TGTGCCAGCAGTGACTACGGCAGAAACACTGAAGCTTTCTTT	CASSDYGRNTEAFF
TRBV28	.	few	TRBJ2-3	TGTGCCAGCAGTTACCTCGGGGGCCACACAGATACGCAGTATTTT	CASSYLGGHTDTQYF
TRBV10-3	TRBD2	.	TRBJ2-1	TGTGCCATCAGTTATAGCGGGGGGTACAATGAGCAGTTCTTC	CAISYSGGYNEQFF
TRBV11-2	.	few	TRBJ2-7	TGTGCCAGCAGCTTAGAAGCAGGACCTGGCTACGAGCAGTACTTC	CASSLEAGPGYEQYF
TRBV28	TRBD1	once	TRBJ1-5	TGTGCCAGCAGTTTGATAGGGACAGGGGCCGCGGGTCAGCCCCAGCATTTT	CASSLIGTGAAGQPQHF
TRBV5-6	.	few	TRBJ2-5	TGTGCCAGCAGCTTCCTAACACCTCAAGAGACCCAGTACTTC	CASSFLTPQETQYF
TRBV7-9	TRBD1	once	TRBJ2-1	TGTGCCAGCAGCTTAGCGGTAGGGGGCCGAGATGAGCAGTTCTTC	CASSLAVGGRDEQFF
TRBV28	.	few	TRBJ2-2	TGTGCCAGCAGAATGGGCCGCCACAGGGCTAACACCGGGGAGCTGTTTTTT	CASRMGRHRANTGELFF
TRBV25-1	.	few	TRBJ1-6	TGTGCCAGCAGTGAATTAACCCAGGGTGGGAATTCACCCCTCCACTTT	CASSELTQGGNSPLHF
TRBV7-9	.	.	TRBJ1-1	TGTGCCAGCAGCCGGGACCGAGGCACTTTCTTT	CASSRDRGTFF
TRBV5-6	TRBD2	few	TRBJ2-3	TGTGCCAGCAGTGCTGGACTAGCGGGAGCGTGGGGCACAGATACGCAGTATTTT	CASSAGLAGAWGTDTQYF
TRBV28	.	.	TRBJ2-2	TGTGCCAGCAGTTTAACCCGCACCGGGGAGCTGTTTTTT	CASSLTRTGELFF
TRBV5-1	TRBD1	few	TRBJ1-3	TGCGCCAGCAGCATGGGACAGCGGGGAAACACCATATATTTT	CASSMGQRGNTIYF
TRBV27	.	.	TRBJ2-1	TGTGCTAGCAGTTTATCCGCGTACAATGAGCAGTTCTTC	CASSLSAYNEQFF
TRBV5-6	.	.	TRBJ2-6	TGTGCCAGCAGCCGCAGGGGCGGGTCTGGGGCCAACGTCCTGACTTTC	CASSRRGGSGANVLTF
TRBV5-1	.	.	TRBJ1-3	TGCGCCAGCAGCCAGTATTCGGCACCCGGAAACACCATATATTTT	CASSQYSAPGNTIYF
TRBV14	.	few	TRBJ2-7	TGTGCCAGCAGTCTCAGGGGGGGCGAGCAGTACTTC	CASSLRGGEQYF
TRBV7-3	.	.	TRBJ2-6	TGTGCCAGCAGCTTTCCTCTTACTGGGGCCAACGTCCTGACTTTC	CASSFPLTGANVLTF
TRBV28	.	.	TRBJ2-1	TGTGCCAGCAGGCCTTTCCTGAGGGAAAATGAGCAGTTCTTC	CASRPFLRENEQFF
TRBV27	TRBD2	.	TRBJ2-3	TGTGCCAGCACCCCGACCACGACTAGCGGGCGTAGCACAGATACGCAGTATTTT	CASTPTTTSGRSTDTQYF
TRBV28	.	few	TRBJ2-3	TGTGCCAGCAGTTTATTGGGGGGAATGGATACGCAGTATTTT	CASSLLGGMDTQYF
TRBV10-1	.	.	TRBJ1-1	TGCGCCAGCAGTGAGGGCAGTATGAACACTGAAGCTTTCTTT	CASSEGSMNTEAFF
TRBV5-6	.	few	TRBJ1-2	TGTGCCAGCAGCTTAGACACCTATGGCTACACCTTC	CASSLDTYGYTF
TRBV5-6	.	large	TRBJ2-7	TGTGCCAGCAGCGACTCGACAGTTACCTACGAGCAGTACTTC	CASSDSTVTYEQYF